This TCR beta chain came from a study of cytomegalovirus exposure and HLA in healthy donors. The overall study: Falling in the Caucasian-associated ancestry cluster were roughly 86% of 300 to 500 genotyped donors.

V lost 2 bases to trimming and J lost 1 base, with 5 bases between them. This CDR3 is 13 amino acids long. Germline lookup yields CDR1 MNHEY and CDR2 SVGAGI. In this sample, this clone turned up a few times. The sample contains more than one DNA sequence encoding this CDR3. Donors consisted of healthy bone marrow donors. The PCR employed 60 Vbeta primers together with 13 Jbeta primers. Original handling: It was a later analysis that counted tens of millions of unique TCR beta chains, of which approximately 9.9 million were shared. TCRdb keeps only in-frame clones here, not all; method: immunoSEQ multiplex PCR. V, J and clone size derive from that table, while D and trimming were established from the DNA sequence. The repertoire consists of around 120,000 clones, with about two thirds occurring once and the leading ten covering about 2.7%.

This receptor was taken from a woman aged 60-75 years in good health and CMV-seropositive. V gene TRBV6-5 combines with J gene TRBJ1-1, with D possibly matching TRBD1 (5 bases). Material for sequencing was PBMCs. The CDR3 spells CASSYQGNTEAFF. In DNA, the CDR3 is TGTGCCAGCAGTTACCAGGGGAACACTGAAGCTTTCTTT.